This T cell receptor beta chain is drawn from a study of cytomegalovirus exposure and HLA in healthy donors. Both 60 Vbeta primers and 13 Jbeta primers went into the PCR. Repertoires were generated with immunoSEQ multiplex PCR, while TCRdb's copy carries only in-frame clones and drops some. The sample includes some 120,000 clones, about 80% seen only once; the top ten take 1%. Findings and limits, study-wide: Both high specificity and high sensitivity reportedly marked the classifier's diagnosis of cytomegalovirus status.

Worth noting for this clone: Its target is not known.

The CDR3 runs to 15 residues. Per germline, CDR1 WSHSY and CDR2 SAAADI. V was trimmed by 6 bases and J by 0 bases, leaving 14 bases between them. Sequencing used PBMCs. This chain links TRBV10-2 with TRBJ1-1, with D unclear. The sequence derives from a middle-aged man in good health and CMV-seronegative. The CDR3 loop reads CASRMDGGLNTEAFF. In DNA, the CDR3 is TGCGCCAGCAGGATGGATGGCGGATTGAACACTGAAGCTTTCTTT.